This paragraph covers one TCR beta chain sequence. Its antigen is not yet known. Base qualities were left out, and no much larger clone turns up one base away. The germline V gene sets CDR1 to MNHNS and CDR2 to SASEGT. Including cysteine and phenylalanine, the CDR3 has 14 amino acids. Only the CDR3 part of the read is kept: 42 bases, read in frame from the first base. Trimming takes 6 bases off V and 4 bases off J; junction bases not matched to a gene: 2. The cohort consisted of 666 healthy bone marrow donors. All cohort members were sampled while nominally healthy, although unrecorded immune exposures were likely present. The donor tested CMV seropositive and was one of the 289 seropositive cohort members. A peripheral blood sample was provided by each donor, and peripheral blood mononuclear cells were used for TCR beta sequencing. Genomic DNA was extracted from the blood cell samples with the Qiagen DNeasy Blood Extraction Kit.

The receptor library was made with the immunoSEQ multiplex PCR assay. The multiplex PCR relied on a mix of 60 forward primers for TCR Vbeta segments and 13 reverse primers for TCR Jbeta segments. The CDR3 region of rearranged TCR beta genes was amplified from genomic DNA with a multiplex PCR assay. The amplified TCR beta libraries were sequenced on the Illumina HiSeq System as 87-base-pair reads. The authors processed their data as follows. A later analysis counted about 82 million unique TCR beta chains across the approximately 700 repertoires, and some 12 million of these chains were shared by at least two donors. A nearest-neighbor algorithm error-corrected the raw reads and collapsed the reads into unique sequences, merging closely related sequences to remove PCR and sequencing errors. CDR3 sequences were aligned to IMGT reference sequences to assign V, D and J gene segments. For a sequence to be retained, a match of at least six nucleotides was required to both a V gene segment and a J gene segment. Rearrangements were called productive when the CDR3 lacked stop codons and stayed in frame with V and J; all others were non-productive. CDR3 was defined by IMGT convention, running from the second conserved V-encoded cysteine to the conserved J-encoded phenylalanine. In an earlier analysis of more than 550 of the donors, sequences lacking an unambiguous match to a single V gene segment were excluded. An earlier analysis of several hundred of the donors called V segments functional above 56.7% productive rearrangements and segregating when the between-donor standard deviation exceeded 5%. A statistical classification framework was built for diagnosing cytomegalovirus status from the catalog of TCR beta chain sequences. V and J gene assignment, in a later analysis, came from comparing TCR nucleotide sequences with IMGT/GENE-DB human TR gene sequences. The TCRdist pipeline was used in a later analysis to assign CDR3 sequences and most-parsimonious VDJ recombination scenarios. In a later analysis, each TCR beta chain was defined by its CDR3 amino acid sequence together with its V-gene family, and reads lacking a unique V-gene family were excluded. A later analysis removed 500 to 650 highly shared, low-generation-probability nucleotide sequences to deal with suspected cross-contamination and a sequencing artifact. For each public chain, a later analysis derived a clonal expansion index from normalized ranks of inferred template counts within each repertoire. A later analysis computed generation probabilities with a VDJ recombination model fitted to out-of-frame rearrangements, and checked the results against IGoR. In a later analysis, TCR-TCR, TCR-HLA and TCR-CMV co-occurrence was scored with hypergeometric tests, and a repertoire-size bias correction was applied to TCR pairs. In a later analysis, false discovery rates were estimated by permuting HLA or CMV assignments 20 times. In a later analysis, co-occurring TCRs were grouped using DBSCAN, with TCRdist sequence similarity added in when clustering inside HLA-allele-positive subsets. Repertoires with fewer than 30,000 or more than 120,000 public chains were left out of co-occurrence clustering, as were a handful of repertoires with anomalous nucleotide sharing. Entries here come from immuneACCESS through TCRdb and include only in-frame sequences with V and J called. Some clones fail to appear in such tables; in the studies checked, an unresolved V gene covers under half of the shortfall, and the cause of the remainder is unknown. V and J calls and clone size are those listed in that table; D and trimming were worked out from the DNA. This sample is represented by around 120,000 clones; 74% of them were singletons. The ten largest clones capture roughly 2.6% of the sample.

These data originate in a study of cytomegalovirus exposure and HLA in healthy donors (dated by TCRdb to about 2017). Turning to the overall study: In an earlier analysis of under 750 of the donors, approximately 260 Gb of sequence data and 95 million to 130 million unique TCR beta sequences from about 190 million T cells were reported. The study aimed to test whether signatures of past pathogen exposure could be identified by cataloging public T cell receptors. The T cell repertoires of under 750 subjects were profiled by immunosequencing and related to cytomegalovirus serostatus. Every discovery cohort repertoire had been produced on one sequencing platform. Of the roughly 390 genotyped donors, over 80% were placed in the genetic ancestry cluster associated with self-reported Caucasian donors. A later genetic analysis used genome-wide SNP genotypes for about three fifths of the 666 donors, treating that subset as a discovery cohort. A later analysis re-examined previously published TCR beta repertoires from just over 650 donors and added high-resolution HLA genotyping to investigate patterns of TCR occurrence. Typing coverage differed by locus: A, B, C, DRB1 and DQB1 were typed in about 629-640 donors, DQA1 in about 500, DPA1 in 606, and DPB1 in approximately 450. Donor age, sex, ethnicity and CMV serostatus were compiled alongside the repertoire data. Because of strong linkage in the cohort, five DR-DQ haplotypes were treated as single units for association and clustering. An earlier analysis of several hundred of the donors applied high-throughput TCR beta sequencing to assess whether each TCR beta V gene segment acted as functional or pseudogenic. HLA typing covered class I and class II loci at four-digit resolution. In the later analysis, no new phenotypic data were used to find candidate immune exposures; instead, reliance was placed on TCR beta sequences and their occurrence across donors. In addition to the first cohort of approximately 650 subjects, a separate validation cohort of under 150 different subjects was used. To predict cytomegalovirus infection status, the study brought together high-throughput TCR immunosequencing, statistical association of individual TCRs with disease status, and machine learning. On average, about 240,000 unique TCR beta nucleotide sequences were sequenced per donor among more than 350 genotyped donors of the cohort, with around 19% of those sequences being non-productive. Roughly 310 gigabases of sequencing data and around 87 million unique TCR sequences were included in an early release covering 550 to 800 HLA-typed donors.

What the study reported, not specific to this receptor: In a later analysis, TCR association rates were found to vary across HLA loci, with the most associated TCRs seen for DRB1 alleles and the fewest for HLA-C alleles. The classifier was reported to diagnose cytomegalovirus status with high specificity and sensitivity in both the original and validation cohorts. In this cohort, only TCR beta chains were sequenced, and detectable features were limited by the absence of alpha or paired-chain data. In a later analysis, HLA-associated TCR beta chains showed more clonal expansion and lower generation probabilities than non-associated chains that were equally common. In vitro tests confirmed that three of the cytomegalovirus-associated TCR beta chains recognize cytomegalovirus antigens. At a false discovery rate of 0.05, a later analysis linked fewer than 20,000 TCR beta sequences to specific HLA alleles. In an earlier analysis of some 500 of the donors, most TCR beta V segments were observed in productive rearrangements about 87% or about 30% of the time, broadly matching IMGT annotations. Compared with the approximately 600-donor mean, donors in an Asian-associated ancestry cluster had fewer N-insertions in productive TCRs, according to a later genetic analysis. Roughly uniform sequencing depth across donors was assumed in presence/absence analyses, although this assumption may not hold. When HLA alleles, especially DR and DQ, strongly co-occurred, TCR associations were difficult to assign to individual alleles. The authors suggested that the approach could potentially be extended to other disease states and immunological phenotypes. In a later analysis, several top co-occurrence clusters were reported to appear linked to parvovirus B19, influenza, CMV and Epstein-Barr virus. A total of some 180 TCR beta chains were listed by the study as associated with cytomegalovirus. A later analysis found that most CMV-associated TCR beta chains appeared HLA-restricted, with HLA associations seemingly driven largely by CMV exposure. Across donors, most TCR sequences were observed very rarely, whereas some public TCRs were present in many individuals. The sequencing pipeline was judged likely to have produced a cluster of highly shared sequence variants as a technical artifact. Correlated functional status among segregating V segments might reflect linkage disequilibrium, but an unknown experimental factor could not be ruled out. A further reported finding was that TCR beta sequences accurately predicted the HLA-A and HLA-B alleles for most subjects in the first cohort. Because HLA typing was unavailable for some donors at each locus, only the typed subset was used in association tests. Because counts were too low, some 17 rarely observed V segments, including chromosome 9 orphons, were left out of the earlier analysis of several hundred of the donors. CMV serostatus was the only immune exposure information available for the cohort. Some IMGT-functional V segments, including TRBV6-2 and TRBV6-3, could not be distinguished by the 87-base-pair reads and were therefore excluded. V-gene and J-gene trimming of TCR beta chains was associated with a missense DCLRE1C variant in a later genetic analysis, and the association was replicated in an independent cohort.

The receptor was derived from a man over 45 in good health and CMV-seropositive. The chain is assembled from TRBV6-1 and TRBJ2-7; 14 of the junction bases match TRBD2. The sequencing sample was made of PBMCs. The bases read TGTGCCAGCAGGGGACTAGCGGGGGAATACGAGCAGTACTTC. Translated, this gives CASRGLAGEYEQYF.